A selection of T cell receptor beta chains follows, all from one sample in a study of shared clonotypes between healthy human individuals. Here immunoSEQ multiplex PCR was the method, and the copy in TCRdb shows in-frame clones only, minus some. The data hold over 2 million clones, with approximately 90% observed a single time. The specimen sequenced was naive CD4+ T cells from PBMCs. The source of these receptors is a man younger than 35 in good health. Some clones in this sample may be carry-over from other donors' samples. Both conserved end residues are part of each CDR3. A D gene is named only where the DNA matches it firmly. Not all rows give a size; the values are once, few, many and, for expanded clones, a class.

d_gene: TRBD2
v_gene: TRBV28
abundance: -
j_gene: TRBJ2-3
CDR3aa: CASSPHLAGGNTDTQYF
CDR3nt: TGTGCCAGCAGTCCACACCTAGCGGGAGGGAACACAGATACGCAGTATTTT

d_gene: -
v_gene: TRBV18
abundance: -
j_gene: TRBJ1-3
CDR3aa: CASSPDRARATGNTIYF
CDR3nt: TGTGCCAGCTCACCAGATCGGGCCAGGGCTACTGGAAACACCATATATTTT

d_gene: -
v_gene: TRBV7-8
abundance: -
j_gene: TRBJ1-3
CDR3aa: CASSPVIRSGNTIYF
CDR3nt: TGTGCCAGCAGCCCAGTCATCAGGTCTGGAAACACCATATATTTT

d_gene: TRBD1
v_gene: TRBV6-1
abundance: -
j_gene: TRBJ1-1
CDR3aa: CASSEIKGAPNTEAFF
CDR3nt: TGTGCCAGCAGTGAAATTAAGGGGGCGCCGAACACTGAAGCTTTCTTT

d_gene: -
v_gene: TRBV5-1
abundance: -
j_gene: TRBJ2-5
CDR3aa: CASSRGDKGIQETQYF
CDR3nt: TGCGCCAGCAGCCGCGGGGACAAGGGAATCCAAGAGACCCAGTACTTC

d_gene: -
v_gene: TRBV5-1
abundance: -
j_gene: TRBJ1-5
CDR3aa: CASSTGLGNQPQHF
CDR3nt: TGCGCCAGCAGCACCGGACTAGGCAATCAGCCCCAGCATTTT

d_gene: TRBD1
v_gene: TRBV27
abundance: -
j_gene: TRBJ2-7
CDR3aa: CASSVGTGGNSYEQYF
CDR3nt: TGTGCCAGCAGTGTTGGGACAGGGGGCAACTCCTACGAGCAGTACTTC

d_gene: -
v_gene: TRBV10-1
abundance: -
j_gene: TRBJ1-2
CDR3aa: CASSQDGNYGYTF
CDR3nt: TGCGCCAGCAGCCAGGACGGGAACTATGGCTACACCTTC

d_gene: -
v_gene: TRBV27
abundance: once
j_gene: TRBJ2-2
CDR3aa: CASRRATGELFF
CDR3nt: TGTGCCAGCAGGAGGGCCACCGGGGAGCTGTTTTTT

d_gene: TRBD2
v_gene: TRBV28
abundance: -
j_gene: TRBJ2-1
CDR3aa: CASSPQTSGAWNEQFF
CDR3nt: TGTGCCAGCAGTCCACAGACTAGCGGTGCGTGGAATGAGCAGTTCTTC

d_gene: -
v_gene: TRBV11-3
abundance: -
j_gene: TRBJ1-4
CDR3aa: CASTERGVPILPTNEKLFF
CDR3nt: TGTGCCAGCACGGAGCGGGGCGTTCCTATTCTGCCAACTAATGAAAAACTGTTTTTT

d_gene: -
v_gene: TRBV18
abundance: -
j_gene: TRBJ2-5
CDR3aa: CASSPGIRETQYF
CDR3nt: TGTGCCAGCTCGCCAGGAATCCGAGAGACCCAGTACTTC

d_gene: -
v_gene: TRBV19
abundance: -
j_gene: TRBJ1-2
CDR3aa: CASSMGQDGYTF
CDR3nt: TGTGCCAGTAGTATGGGACAAGATGGCTACACCTTC

d_gene: -
v_gene: TRBV5-1
abundance: -
j_gene: TRBJ2-2
CDR3aa: CASSFRTDTGELFF
CDR3nt: TGCGCCAGCAGCTTTAGGACTGACACCGGGGAGCTGTTTTTT

d_gene: -
v_gene: TRBV29-1
abundance: -
j_gene: TRBJ2-1
CDR3aa: CSTDGLASYNEQFF
CDR3nt: TGCAGCACCGATGGGCTAGCCTCCTACAATGAGCAGTTCTTC

d_gene: -
v_gene: TRBV6-1
abundance: once
j_gene: TRBJ1-1
CDR3aa: CASSGTVNTEAFF
CDR3nt: TGTGCCAGCAGTGGGACGGTGAACACTGAAGCTTTCTTT

d_gene: TRBD1
v_gene: TRBV18
abundance: -
j_gene: TRBJ2-7
CDR3aa: CASSPGTGVSYEQYF
CDR3nt: TGTGCCAGCTCACCTGGGACAGGTGTCTCCTACGAGCAGTACTTC

d_gene: TRBD1
v_gene: TRBV6-6
abundance: -
j_gene: TRBJ1-5
CDR3aa: CASRRDRASNQPQHF
CDR3nt: TGTGCCAGCAGGCGGGACAGGGCAAGCAATCAGCCCCAGCATTTT

d_gene: -
v_gene: TRBV29-1
abundance: few
j_gene: TRBJ1-1
CDR3aa: CSVAGRQRLNTEAFF
CDR3nt: TGCAGCGTTGCGGGTCGGCAGCGATTGAACACTGAAGCTTTCTTT

d_gene: TRBD2
v_gene: TRBV4-1
abundance: -
j_gene: TRBJ2-5
CDR3aa: CASSQDTSGVWETQYF
CDR3nt: TGCGCCAGCAGCCAAGATACTAGCGGGGTTTGGGAGACCCAGTACTTC

d_gene: -
v_gene: TRBV7-9
abundance: -
j_gene: TRBJ2-1
CDR3aa: CASSQRGTVYNEQFF
CDR3nt: TGTGCCAGCAGCCAGCGTGGGACGGTCTACAATGAGCAGTTCTTC

d_gene: -
v_gene: TRBV4-2
abundance: few
j_gene: TRBJ2-7
CDR3aa: CASSQEASGHYEQYF
CDR3nt: TGTGCCAGCAGCCAAGAGGCCAGCGGGCACTACGAGCAGTACTTC

d_gene: -
v_gene: TRBV6-5
abundance: -
j_gene: TRBJ2-7
CDR3aa: CASGGLDVGTEQYF
CDR3nt: TGTGCCAGCGGGGGGCTAGACGTGGGGACCGAGCAGTACTTC

d_gene: -
v_gene: TRBV7-2
abundance: -
j_gene: TRBJ1-1
CDR3aa: CASSYLGLSEAFF
CDR3nt: TGTGCCAGCAGCTACCTCGGGCTATCTGAAGCTTTCTTT

d_gene: TRBD1
v_gene: TRBV5-1
abundance: -
j_gene: TRBJ2-7
CDR3aa: CASSLGDRGPDEQYF
CDR3nt: TGCGCCAGCAGCTTGGGTGACAGGGGGCCCGACGAGCAGTACTTC

d_gene: TRBD1
v_gene: TRBV27
abundance: -
j_gene: TRBJ2-7
CDR3aa: CASSGRDSSYEQYF
CDR3nt: TGTGCCAGCAGTGGTCGGGACAGCTCCTACGAGCAGTACTTC

d_gene: TRBD2
v_gene: TRBV29-1
abundance: -
j_gene: TRBJ2-3
CDR3aa: CSTRRSGLAASTDTQYF
CDR3nt: TGCAGCACGCGACGCTCGGGACTAGCGGCTAGCACAGATACGCAGTATTTT

d_gene: TRBD2
v_gene: TRBV27
abundance: -
j_gene: TRBJ2-7
CDR3aa: CASRAQAGVGYEQYF
CDR3nt: TGTGCCAGCAGAGCCCAAGCGGGAGTGGGGTACGAGCAGTACTTC

d_gene: -
v_gene: TRBV28
abundance: -
j_gene: TRBJ1-5
CDR3aa: CASSLKRPYLRPQHF
CDR3nt: TGTGCCAGCAGTTTAAAGAGGCCGTATCTCCGACCCCAGCATTTT

d_gene: -
v_gene: TRBV6-1
abundance: -
j_gene: TRBJ1-4
CDR3aa: CASKLVGEAEKLFF
CDR3nt: TGTGCCAGCAAACTTGTGGGGGAAGCGGAAAAACTGTTTTTT

d_gene: TRBD1
v_gene: TRBV6-5
abundance: -
j_gene: TRBJ2-7
CDR3aa: CASSPGTGSSYKQYF
CDR3nt: TGTGCCAGCAGCCCTGGGACAGGAAGCTCCTACAAGCAGTACTTC

d_gene: -
v_gene: TRBV7-3
abundance: -
j_gene: TRBJ2-7
CDR3aa: CASSLTRLPTYEQYF
CDR3nt: TGTGCCAGCAGCTTAACACGGCTTCCTACCTACGAGCAGTACTTC

d_gene: TRBD2
v_gene: TRBV5-1
abundance: -
j_gene: TRBJ2-5
CDR3aa: CASSRDSGTLGTQYF
CDR3nt: TGCGCCAGCAGCCGGGATAGCGGGACCCTCGGGACCCAGTACTTC

d_gene: -
v_gene: TRBV9
abundance: -
j_gene: TRBJ2-4
CDR3aa: CASSVVGSNIQYF
CDR3nt: TGTGCCAGCAGCGTAGTGGGCAGCAACATTCAGTACTTC

d_gene: -
v_gene: TRBV7-2
abundance: -
j_gene: TRBJ2-3
CDR3aa: CASSLLGSTGPRTDTQYF
CDR3nt: TGTGCCAGCAGCTTATTGGGCTCTACCGGACCGCGCACAGATACGCAGTATTTT

d_gene: -
v_gene: TRBV7-3
abundance: -
j_gene: TRBJ2-2
CDR3aa: CASSRAGNTGELFF
CDR3nt: TGTGCCAGCAGTAGAGCAGGAAACACCGGGGAGCTGTTTTTT

d_gene: TRBD2
v_gene: TRBV28
abundance: -
j_gene: TRBJ2-3
CDR3aa: CASSLTSGRATDTQYF
CDR3nt: TGTGCCAGCAGTTTGACTAGCGGGAGGGCCACAGATACGCAGTATTTT

d_gene: -
v_gene: TRBV29-1
abundance: once
j_gene: TRBJ2-3
CDR3aa: CSGDISSTDTQYF
CDR3nt: TGCAGCGGTGACATCTCTAGCACAGATACGCAGTATTTT

d_gene: -
v_gene: TRBV27
abundance: -
j_gene: TRBJ1-5
CDR3aa: CASRQHSSNQPQHF
CDR3nt: TGTGCCAGCAGACAACACAGTTCCAATCAGCCCCAGCATTTT

d_gene: TRBD1
v_gene: TRBV7-9
abundance: -
j_gene: TRBJ1-4
CDR3aa: CASSSTGGATNEKLFF
CDR3nt: TGTGCCAGCAGCTCGACAGGGGGCGCAACTAATGAAAAACTGTTTTTT

d_gene: TRBD1
v_gene: TRBV6-5
abundance: -
j_gene: TRBJ1-1
CDR3aa: CASRGQGLAEAFF
CDR3nt: TGTGCCAGCAGGGGACAGGGTCTCGCTGAAGCTTTCTTT

d_gene: TRBD2
v_gene: TRBV6-5
abundance: once
j_gene: TRBJ2-1
CDR3aa: CASSSGTSGRSEQFF
CDR3nt: TGTGCCAGCAGTTCCGGGACTAGCGGGAGGTCTGAGCAGTTCTTC

d_gene: -
v_gene: TRBV5-4
abundance: -
j_gene: TRBJ2-3
CDR3aa: CASSLQPGPRSTDTQYF
CDR3nt: TGTGCCAGCAGCTTACAACCGGGACCGAGGAGCACAGATACGCAGTATTTT

d_gene: -
v_gene: TRBV9
abundance: -
j_gene: TRBJ2-1
CDR3aa: CASSVDSGEYNEQFF
CDR3nt: TGTGCCAGCAGCGTAGATAGCGGAGAGTACAATGAGCAGTTCTTC

d_gene: -
v_gene: TRBV2
abundance: -
j_gene: TRBJ1-1
CDR3aa: CASTRTDGTEAFF
CDR3nt: TGTGCCAGCACCCGGACAGATGGCACTGAAGCTTTCTTT

d_gene: -
v_gene: TRBV2
abundance: -
j_gene: TRBJ2-2
CDR3aa: CASSEQGIWTGELFF
CDR3nt: TGTGCCAGCAGTGAACAGGGTATTTGGACCGGGGAGCTGTTTTTT

d_gene: TRBD2
v_gene: TRBV27
abundance: -
j_gene: TRBJ2-7
CDR3aa: CASSESGSVHEQYF
CDR3nt: TGTGCCAGCAGTGAAAGCGGGAGCGTCCACGAGCAGTACTTC

d_gene: TRBD2
v_gene: TRBV7-3
abundance: -
j_gene: TRBJ2-1
CDR3aa: CASSSLAGAPNEQFF
CDR3nt: TGTGCCAGCAGCTCATTAGCGGGAGCCCCTAATGAGCAGTTCTTC

d_gene: -
v_gene: TRBV18
abundance: -
j_gene: TRBJ2-3
CDR3aa: CASSPRQGSTDTQYF
CDR3nt: TGTGCCAGCTCACCAAGGCAGGGAAGCACAGATACGCAGTATTTT

d_gene: -
v_gene: TRBV2
abundance: -
j_gene: TRBJ2-2
CDR3aa: CASSEWGLAGELFF
CDR3nt: TGTGCCAGCAGTGAATGGGGCCTGGCCGGGGAGCTGTTTTTT

d_gene: -
v_gene: TRBV4-2
abundance: -
j_gene: TRBJ2-6
CDR3aa: CASSQAGGSVQGANVLTF
CDR3nt: TGTGCCAGCAGCCAAGCCGGCGGCTCCGTCCAAGGGGCCAACGTCCTGACTTTC

d_gene: -
v_gene: TRBV6-5
abundance: -
j_gene: TRBJ2-3
CDR3aa: CASSYSFTGSTDTQYF
CDR3nt: TGTGCCAGCAGTTACTCTTTTACGGGAAGCACAGATACGCAGTATTTT

d_gene: TRBD1
v_gene: TRBV19
abundance: -
j_gene: TRBJ1-5
CDR3aa: CASRDGQGIQPQHF
CDR3nt: TGTGCCAGTAGAGACGGACAGGGAATACAGCCCCAGCATTTT